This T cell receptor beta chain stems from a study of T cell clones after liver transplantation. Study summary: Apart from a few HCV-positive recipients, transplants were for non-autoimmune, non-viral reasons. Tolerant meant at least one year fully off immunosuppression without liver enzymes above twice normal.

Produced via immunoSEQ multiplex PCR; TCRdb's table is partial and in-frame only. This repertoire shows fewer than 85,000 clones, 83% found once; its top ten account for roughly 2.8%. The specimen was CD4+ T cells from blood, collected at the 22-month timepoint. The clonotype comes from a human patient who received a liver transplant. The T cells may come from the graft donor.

CDR3 coding DNA: TGTGCCAGCAGCTATCAGCGAATCATCTACAATGAGCAGTTCTTC. The encoded protein is CASSYQRIIYNEQFF. V is TRBV7-2 and J is TRBJ2-1; D call uncertain. This CDR3 contains 15 residues. The germline V gene encodes CDR1 SGHTA and CDR2 FQGNSA. V lost 4 bases, J lost 3 bases, and 13 bases lay in between.